These T cell receptor beta chains were read from a single sample in a study of T cell changes during pregnancy in multiple sclerosis. The protocol was immunoSEQ multiplex PCR, while the TCRdb copy is restricted to in-frame clones and leaves out a portion. The repertoire holds fewer than 65,000 clones, approximately 90% seen once, with 0.39% in the top ten. The sample was CD4+ T cells from peripheral blood mononuclear cells, taken after pregnancy. All receptors derive from a female donor with multiple sclerosis, enrolled in a pregnancy study. Both conserved end residues are trimmed from each CDR3. The order of the fields is V gene, CDR3 protein.

v_call: TRBV9; cdr3_aa: ASSVGGGRSGANVLT
v_call: TRBV10-3; cdr3_aa: AISEPGVRLGQF
v_call: TRBV9; cdr3_aa: ASSVDGTGTETQY
v_call: TRBV19; cdr3_aa: ASSSLGGGEAF
v_call: TRBV28; cdr3_aa: ASGREAGNIQY
v_call: TRBV19; cdr3_aa: ASPPGDEAF
v_call: TRBV5-1; cdr3_aa: ASSLVGQGTGELF
v_call: TRBV2; cdr3_aa: ASSGWTSGSGEQF
v_call: TRBV5-1; cdr3_aa: ASNRGGQGTSLSTEAF
v_call: TRBV14; cdr3_aa: ASKLGQRAYEQY